The 30 T cell receptor beta chains reported below all come from one sample, sequenced in a study of blood T cell repertoires in COVID-19. Profiling relied on immunoSEQ multiplex PCR, and the TCRdb table lists in-frame clones only, not all of them. The data show 200,000 to 300,000 clones, around nine tenths seen once. Sequencing was done on a sample of peripheral blood. These TCRs come from a man aged 35 to 55 who had recovered from COVID-19.

The chain is built from TRBV6-5 and TRBJ1-6; D possibly corresponds to TRBD1 (5 bases). V was cut by 7 bases and J by 5 bases, with 9 bases left in between. CDR3 length: 13 amino acids. In germline, CDR1 is MNHEY, CDR2 SVGAGI. The CDR3 DNA follows: TGTGCCAGCAACGACAGAAATAATTCACCCCTCCACTTT. Translated: CASNDRNNSPLHF.

This clone was seen a single time. The rearrangement uses TRBV15 and TRBJ1-3, with D tentatively TRBD1 (5 bases). The CDR3 has 18 residues. Trimming took 4 bases from V and 0 from J, leaving 19 bases between them. Germline V gives CDR1 LNHNV, CDR2 YYDKDF (reference sequence). The CDR3 bases are TGTGCCACCAGCAAAGGCGGACCTCCGGGGGACTCTGGAAACACCATATATTTT. It encodes CATSKGGPPGDSGNTIYF.

The chain has TRBV13 and TRBJ1-5, with 11 bases lining up with TRBD1. The J segment lost 2 bases and the V segment lost 2 bases, leaving 2 bases of the junction unmatched. The CDR3 totals 16 residues. Germline V gives CDR1 PRHDT, CDR2 FYEKMQ (reference sequence). The CDR3 sequence: CASSLWTGGGNQPQHF. As DNA, the CDR3 is TGTGCCAGCAGCTTATGGACAGGGGGCGGCAATCAGCCCCAGCATTTT.

This chain joins TRBV10-1 and TRBJ2-3, with 7 bases matching TRBD1. Germline V gene lookup returns CDR1 WNHNN and CDR2 SYGVQD (reference sequence). This CDR3 is built from 19 residues. V gave up 4 bases and J gave up 2 bases; unmatched junction bases: 18. The CDR3 DNA reads as TGCGCCAGCAGTGGTTCCCTACGACAGGGCAAGGGGTACACAGATACGCAGTATTTT. This encodes CASSGSLRQGKGYTDTQYF.

The chain links TRBV7-2 to TRBJ2-1, with a weak D call TRBD2 (6 bases). Trimming removed 2 bases at V and 6 bases at J, with 20 bases between. CDR3 length equals 17 residues. Germline-derived CDR1 and CDR2 are SGHTA and FQGNSA. This chain's CDR3 is CASSLWGAEGWGNEQFF. The CDR3 nucleotides are TGTGCCAGCAGCTTATGGGGAGCGGAGGGATGGGGCAATGAGCAGTTCTTC.

The gene calls are TRBV5-1 and TRBJ1-2, with 8 nucleotides matching TRBD1. V dropped 5 bases and J dropped 4; count of bases not matched to a gene: 7. The germline V gene encodes CDR1 SGHRS and CDR2 YFSETQ. This CDR3 spans 14 amino acids. The DNA for the CDR3 is TGCGCCAGCAGACCGACAGGGGCTCTCTATGGCTACACCTTC. Translated, it gives CASRPTGALYGYTF. The full variable domain, in which reference TRBV5-1 and TRBJ1-2 provide the parts outside the CDR3, is KAGVTQTPRYLIKTRGQQVTLSCSPISGHRSVSWYQQTPGQGLQFLFEYFSETQRNKGNFPGRFSGRQFSNSRSEMNVSTLELGDSALYLCASRPTGALYGYTFGSGTRLTVV.

The chain employs TRBV7-9 and TRBJ1-1; D unresolved. Germline CDR1 and CDR2: SEHNR and FQNEAQ (reference sequence). Trimming took 3 bases from V and 1 from J, leaving 12 bases between them. This CDR3 contains 15 residues. CDR3 residues: CASSFDTTKNTEAFF. As DNA, the CDR3 is TGTGCCAGCAGCTTCGATACAACAAAGAACACTGAAGCTTTCTTT.

V gene TRBV19 combines with J gene TRBJ2-2; TRBD2 is a possible D gene (6 bases). CDR1 is LNHDA, CDR2 SQIVND, per germline (reference sequence). The germline V and J ends were trimmed by 5 bases and 5 bases, with 12 bases remaining between them. This CDR3 region has 14 residues. The CDR3 DNA reads TGTGCCAGTAGTCTTGGGGCGGGGACCGGGGAGCTGTTTTTT. This gives the protein CASSLGAGTGELFF.

This clone is medium-sized in the sample. J is TRBJ2-4 and V is TRBV2, with TRBD2 identical over 11 bases. This CDR3 spans 18 amino acids. CDR1 is SNHLY, CDR2 FYNNEI, per germline. V lost 5 bases to trimming and J lost 3 bases; unmatched junction nucleotides: 12. CDR3 amino acids: CASSPTSGIHLGKNIQYF. CDR3 in DNA: TGTGCCAGCAGTCCGACTAGCGGGATCCACCTGGGCAAAAACATTCAGTACTTC. Variable domain in full (rest from reference TRBV2 and TRBJ2-4): EPEVTQTPSHQVTQMGQEVILRCVPISNHLYFYWYRQILGQKVEFLVSFYNNEISEKSEIFDDQFSVERPDGSNFTLKIRSTKLEDSAMYFCASSPTSGIHLGKNIQYFGAGTRLSVL.

The chain employs TRBV10-3 and TRBJ1-5; 7 bases align to TRBD1. CDR1 ENHRY and CDR2 SYGVKD come from the germline V gene. This CDR3 contains 15 residues. The V segment lost 0 bases and the J segment 3 bases; nucleotides outside the gene matches: 2. CDR3 residues: CAISESDRDNQPQHF. Here the CDR3 DNA reads TGTGCCATCAGTGAGTCTGACAGGGACAATCAGCCCCAGCATTTT.

This clone was recorded a few times. V gene TRBV7-8 combines with J gene TRBJ1-6; 7 positions agree with TRBD1. The V and J ends lost 5 bases and 7 bases, in that order; junction bases with no gene match: 11. The CDR3 has 16 residues. Germline-derived CDR1 and CDR2 are SGHVS and FQNEAQ. The DNA for the CDR3 is TGTGCCAGCAGCACCCCGACAGGGTTAGAAAATTCACCCCTCCACTTT. Amino acids: CASSTPTGLENSPLHF.

The chain employs TRBV7-2 and TRBJ2-7; D possibly corresponds to TRBD2 (6 bases). Germline V gives CDR1 SGHTA, CDR2 FQGNSA. Deletions cut 4 bases from V and 6 bases from J, with 28 bases between. CDR3 size: 18 residues. The CDR3 spells CASSSQRPGGTMSVEQYF. CDR3 in DNA: TGTGCCAGCAGCTCGCAAAGGCCCGGAGGGACGATGTCAGTCGAGCAGTACTTC. Combining the CDR3 with reference TRBV7-2 and TRBJ2-7 gives the whole variable domain GAGVSQSPSNKVTEKGKDVELRCDPISGHTALYWYRQSLGQGLEFLIYFQGNSAPDKSGLPSDRFSAERTGGSVSTLTIQRTQQEDSAVYLCASSSQRPGGTMSVEQYFGPGTRLTVT.

This chain's CDR3 is CASSSLRDRFF. The CDR3 nucleotides read TGTGCCAGCAGCTCCCTCCGGGACAGGTTCTTC. V usage is TRBV2 and J usage is TRBJ2-1, with 7 bases lining up with TRBD1. Trimming took 6 bases from V and 15 from J; bases not matched to a gene: 8. Germline V CDR1 and CDR2: SNHLY, FYNNEI. CDR3 length: 11 residues.

The V and J genes are TRBV7-2 and TRBJ2-1, with TRBD2 matching over 13 bases. CDR3 size: 17 residues. Trimming took 0 bases from V and 7 from J; bases not matched to a gene: 6. Germline assignment: CDR1 SGHTA and CDR2 FQGNSA. Here the CDR3 reads CASSLAQGLAGRNEQFF. The CDR3 DNA sequence: TGTGCCAGCAGCTTAGCCCAGGGACTAGCGGGACGGAATGAGCAGTTCTTC.

This chain connects TRBV30 to TRBJ2-1; D is uncertain. Trimming left V 0 bases short and J 8 bases short, with 14 bases between. The CDR3 covers 14 residues. The V gene's germline CDR1 is GTSNPN and CDR2 SVGIG (reference sequence). CDR3 region: CAWSVLTKRHEQFF. In DNA, the CDR3 is TGTGCCTGGAGTGTACTAACGAAACGGCATGAGCAGTTCTTC.

V usage is TRBV2 and J usage is TRBJ1-6; 7 nucleotides align to TRBD1. The trim removed 9 bases at V and 2 bases at J, leaving 10 bases unmatched. This CDR3 has 16 amino acids. Germline CDR1 reads SNHLY; CDR2 reads FYNNEI. CDR3 DNA: TGTGCCAGTGAACCGGAGGGGGCTGCCTATAATTCACCCCTCCACTTT. Translation: CASEPEGAAYNSPLHF.

The V gene is TRBV29-1, the J gene TRBJ2-7, with D maybe TRBD2 (5 bases). This CDR3 has 13 amino acids. CDR1 is SQVTM, CDR2 ANQGSEA, per germline. The germline V and J ends were trimmed by 4 bases and 2 bases, with 12 bases remaining between them. CDR3 sequence reads: CSVGSDSTYEQYF. The CDR3 nucleotides are TGCAGCGTTGGTTCGGACTCCACCTACGAGCAGTACTTC.

The genes are TRBV12-3 or TRBV12-4 and TRBJ2-7, with D possibly being TRBD2 (6 bases). V was clipped by 6 bases and J by 8 bases, with 14 bases between them. The CDR3 totals 12 residues. The CDR3 region has the DNA TGTGCCAGCAGGGATGGGGGAGGCAAGCAGTACTTC. Translating gives CASRDGGGKQYF.

V and J are TRBV27 and TRBJ2-5; no clear D. CDR1 and CDR2 (germline): MNHEY, SMNVEV (reference sequence). The CDR3 totals 12 residues. Trimming removed 3 bases from V and 7 bases from J, with 9 bases in between. This CDR3 is CASSLLGGTQYF. CDR3 DNA sequence: TGTGCCAGCAGTTTGCTCGGCGGGACCCAGTACTTC.

The rearrangement joins TRBV19 to TRBJ2-1, with a possible D match to TRBD2 (5 bases). In germline, CDR1 is LNHDA, CDR2 SQIVND (reference sequence). V was clipped by 10 bases and J by 0 bases, with 16 bases between them. The length of the CDR3 is 15 residues. The CDR3: CATSETGSSYNEQFF. In DNA form, the CDR3 reads TGTGCCACATCCGAGACGGGGAGCTCCTACAATGAGCAGTTCTTC.

This chain uses TRBV9 with TRBJ2-2; TRBD2 aligns across 9 bases. The CDR3 spans 18 residues. The germline CDR1 and CDR2 sequences are SGDLS and YYNGEE. Trimming at V came to 0 bases and at J to 2 bases, leaving 8 bases not matched to a gene. The CDR3 DNA reads as TGTGCCAGCAGCGTAGTTGGACTAGCGTATAAAAACACCGGGGAGCTGTTTTTT. This sequence encodes CASSVVGLAYKNTGELFF.

This clone was detected only a few times. This rearrangement joins TRBV6-2 or TRBV6-3 to TRBJ2-1; maybe TRBD2 (7 bases). Per the germline V gene, CDR1 is MNHEY and CDR2 is SVGEGT. This CDR3 is built from 18 residues. V lost 2 bases and J lost 6, with 23 bases in between. CDR3 protein: CASSYGRGLRGRGNEQFF. As DNA, the CDR3 is TGTGCCAGCAGTTACGGCAGGGGATTAAGAGGGAGGGGCAATGAGCAGTTCTTC.

The chain links TRBV5-1 to TRBJ2-6; no clear D. The CDR3 is 16 amino acids. CDR1 and CDR2 (germline): SGHRS, YFSETQ. V lost 2 bases and J lost 0, with 9 bases in between. CDR3 coding DNA: TGCGCCAGCAGCTTCCCACCACACTCTGGGGCCAACGTCCTGACTTTC. Its protein is CASSFPPHSGANVLTF.

This clone was counted a few times. The V call is TRBV7-2, the J call TRBJ2-7; possible D gene TRBD1, 6 bases. Germline lookup yields CDR1 SGHTA and CDR2 FQGNSA. Trimming cost V 5 bases and J 0 bases, with 14 bases left between them. This CDR3 contains 15 residues. The CDR3 reads CASSPKGTTSYEQYF. CDR3 nucleotide sequence: TGTGCCAGCAGCCCAAAGGGGACAACCTCCTACGAGCAGTACTTC. Full variable domain (remainder filled in from reference TRBV7-2 and TRBJ2-7): GAGVSQSPSNKVTEKGKDVELRCDPISGHTALYWYRQSLGQGLEFLIYFQGNSAPDKSGLPSDRFSAERTGGSVSTLTIQRTQQEDSAVYLCASSPKGTTSYEQYFGPGTRLTVT.

The chain combines TRBV7-2 with TRBJ2-1; 10 bases are shared with TRBD2. Looked up from germline, CDR1 is SGHTA and CDR2 is FQGNSA. The CDR3 totals 14 residues. Trimming at V came to 1 base and at J to 8 bases, leaving 2 bases not matched to a gene. The DNA for the CDR3 is TGTGCCAGCAGCTTAGGGACTAGCGGCGATGAGCAGTTCTTC. Amino acids: CASSLGTSGDEQFF.

The chain couples TRBV5-1 to TRBJ2-3, with D unresolved. Germline CDR1 SGHRS, CDR2 YFSETQ. The CDR3 extends over 15 amino acids. The ends were cut back, 2 bases at V and 0 bases at J, with 10 bases in the middle. The DNA of the CDR3 is TGCGCCAGCAGCTTCGAACCCGAGAGCACAGATACGCAGTATTTT. As protein: CASSFEPESTDTQYF.

The chain joins TRBV30 to TRBJ1-2, with D possibly being TRBD1 (6 bases). Germline V lookup: CDR1 GTSNPN, CDR2 SVGIG (reference sequence). The CDR3 length is 13 residues. The V end was cut by 4 bases, the J end by 4 bases, with 13 bases between. The chain's CDR3 is CAWTGALGYGYTF. CDR3 sequence (DNA): TGTGCCTGGACAGGGGCCCTCGGCTATGGCTACACCTTC.

The chain uses TRBV9 and TRBJ1-2, with TRBD1 as a possible D gene (5 bases). CDR1 is SGDLS, CDR2 YYNGEE, per germline. CDR3 size: 14 residues. The V end lost 1 base, the J end lost 6 bases, and 13 bases lay between the germline ends. CDR3 sequence: CASSVQGSRDGYTF. The CDR3 DNA follows: TGTGCCAGCAGCGTACAGGGTTCCAGGGATGGCTACACCTTC.

The chain has TRBV5-8 and TRBJ2-3, with D perhaps matching TRBD1 (6 bases). Germline CDR1 SGHTS, CDR2 YDEGEE. V gave up 3 bases and J gave up 0 bases, with 11 bases separating them. CDR3 length equals 15 residues. In DNA form, the CDR3 reads TGTGCCAGCAGCTGGGGGCGGACTAGCACAGATACGCAGTATTTT. Residues: CASSWGRTSTDTQYF.

This clone is a singleton in its sample. This chain links TRBV3-1 (or the pseudogene TRBV3-2) with TRBJ2-5, with D possibly TRBD2 on 6 matching bases. The germline V and J ends were trimmed by 6 bases and 5 bases, with 16 bases remaining between them. The CDR3 extends over 14 amino acids. CDR1 and CDR2 from the germline V gene are LGHDT and YNNKEL (reference sequence). The CDR3 nucleotides read TGTGCCAGCAGTGCGGGACTCTTAAAGGAGACCCAGTACTTC. Its translation: CASSAGLLKETQYF.